This T cell receptor (beta chain) was documented in a study of T-cell reconstitution after alpha-beta-depleted transplantation in children. This CDR3 has 14 residues. CDR1 is SGHNT, CDR2 YENEEA, per germline. V dropped 1 base and J dropped 12 bases, with 16 bases sitting between them. This clonotype was picked up a small number of times. Preparation of the TCRbeta library involved a method that used unique molecular identifiers. Each CDR3 protein gets one entry after TCRdb re-called the PCR reads with MiXCR. The sample holds some 240,000 distinct CDR3 sequences; over 9.5% are singletons and the top ten take about 5.4%.

This rearrangement joins TRBV11-3 to TRBJ2-1; TRBD2 is a possible D gene (6 bases). This sequence was found in a human donor who donated a stem cell graft to a child with SCID. The sample was PBMCs from the stem cell graft donor, taken from the stem cell graft. The CDR3 bases are TGTGCCAGCAGCTTAGGTGGGGACTCAAGGAGGCAGTTCTTC. Protein product: CASSLGGDSRRQFF.